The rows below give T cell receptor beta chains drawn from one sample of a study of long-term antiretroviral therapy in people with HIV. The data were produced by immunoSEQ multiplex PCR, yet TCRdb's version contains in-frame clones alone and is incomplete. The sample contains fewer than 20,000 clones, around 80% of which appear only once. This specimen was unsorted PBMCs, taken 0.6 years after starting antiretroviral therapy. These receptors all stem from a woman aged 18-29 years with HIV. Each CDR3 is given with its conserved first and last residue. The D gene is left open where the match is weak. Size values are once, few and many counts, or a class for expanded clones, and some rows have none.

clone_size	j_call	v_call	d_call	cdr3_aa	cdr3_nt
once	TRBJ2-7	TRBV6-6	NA	CATNQGTAYF	TGTGCCACCAACCAGGGGACTGCGTACTTC
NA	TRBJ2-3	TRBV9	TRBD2	CASSVATGGLAGGNSQDTQYF	TGTGCCAGCAGCGTAGCTACGGGGGGGCTAGCGGGAGGTAATTCCCAAGATACGCAGTATTTT
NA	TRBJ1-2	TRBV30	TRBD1	CAWSFSGTGVFYGYTF	TGTGCCTGGAGTTTCTCCGGGACAGGTGTTTTCTATGGCTACACCTTC
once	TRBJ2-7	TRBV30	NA	CAWRRASYEQYF	TGTGCCTGGAGACGTGCCTCCTACGAGCAGTACTTC
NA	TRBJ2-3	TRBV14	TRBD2	CASSQVLSGGRSDTQYF	TGTGCCAGCAGCCAAGTCTTGAGCGGCGGGAGGTCAGATACGCAGTATTTT
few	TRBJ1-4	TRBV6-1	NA	CASSEVLEGNEKLFF	TGTGCCAGCAGTGAAGTTCTGGAGGGGAACGAAAAACTGTTTTTT
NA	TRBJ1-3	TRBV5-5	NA	CASSFYSAAVPGNTIYF	TGTGCCAGCAGCTTTTATTCCGCCGCGGTGCCTGGAAACACCATATATTTT
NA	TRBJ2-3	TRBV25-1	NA	CASSEFTGTGTDTQYF	TGTGCCAGCAGTGAATTTACGGGTACGGGCACAGATACGCAGTATTTT
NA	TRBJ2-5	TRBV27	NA	CASSHRVQETQYF	TGTGCCAGCAGTCACAGGGTTCAAGAGACCCAGTACTTC
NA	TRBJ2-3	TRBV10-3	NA	CAIGVEPSTDTQYF	TGTGCCATCGGGGTTGAGCCTAGCACAGATACGCAGTATTTT
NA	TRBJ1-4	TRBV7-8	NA	CASALDGLEKLFF	TGTGCCAGTGCGTTAGACGGCTTGGAAAAACTGTTTTTT
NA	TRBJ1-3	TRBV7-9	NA	CASSPQIVGNTIYF	TGTGCCAGCAGCCCCCAAATTGTTGGAAACACCATATATTTT
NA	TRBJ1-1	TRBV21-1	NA	CASPRDRGHGNTEAFF	TGTGCCAGCCCCCGGGACAGGGGCCATGGGAACACTGAAGCTTTCTTT
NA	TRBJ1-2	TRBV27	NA	CASSTTMTEYGYTF	TGTGCCAGCAGCACAACGATGACAGAATATGGCTACACCTTC
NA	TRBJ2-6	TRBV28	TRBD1	CASTPGQGRSGANVLTF	TGTGCCAGCACCCCTGGACAGGGGAGGTCTGGGGCCAACGTCCTGACTTTC